Below, one T cell receptor (beta chain) is given with its context. Between the trimmed V and J ends, which lost 1 base and 1 base, there was a span of 8 bases. The CDR3 totals 15 residues. Germline V gene sequence: CDR1 KGHDR, CDR2 SFDVKD. The record originates from a study of blood T cell repertoires in COVID-19. Study-wide background: The samples span acute and convalescent COVID-19 from the United States, Italy and Spain. Sources were T cells, B-cell-depleted T cells, or PBMCs; the material itself was cDNA or gDNA.

Some clones are missing from TCRdb's copy, which holds only in-frame ones; the method was immunoSEQ multiplex PCR. The data show 200,000 to 300,000 clones, with approximately 88% seen just once and approximately 6% held by the top ten. The Seattle patients joined while their infection was active and were tracked longitudinally afterward. The material sequenced was peripheral blood. The V call is TRBV24-1, the J call TRBJ2-3, with D possibly matching TRBD1 (5 bases). This receptor was obtained from a woman aged 25 to 39 with COVID-19, enrolled during active disease. The CDR3 here is CATSDLKQGTDTQYF. The DNA for the CDR3 is TGTGCCACCAGTGATTTAAAACAGGGCACAGATACGCAGTATTTT.